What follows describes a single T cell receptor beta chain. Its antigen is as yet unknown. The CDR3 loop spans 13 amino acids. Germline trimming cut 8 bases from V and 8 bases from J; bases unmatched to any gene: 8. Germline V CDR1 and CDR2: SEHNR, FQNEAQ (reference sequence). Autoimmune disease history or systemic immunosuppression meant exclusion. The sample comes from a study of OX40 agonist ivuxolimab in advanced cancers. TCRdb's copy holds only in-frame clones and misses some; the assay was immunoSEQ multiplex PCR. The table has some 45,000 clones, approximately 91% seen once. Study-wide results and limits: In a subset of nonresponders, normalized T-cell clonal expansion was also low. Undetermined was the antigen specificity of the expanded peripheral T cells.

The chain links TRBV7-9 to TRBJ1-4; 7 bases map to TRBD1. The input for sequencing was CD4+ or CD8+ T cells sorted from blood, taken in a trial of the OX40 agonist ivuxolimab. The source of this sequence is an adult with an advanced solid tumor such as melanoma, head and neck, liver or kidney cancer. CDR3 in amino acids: CASGGQGGEKLFF. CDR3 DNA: TGTGCCAGCGGGGGCCAGGGGGGCGAAAAACTGTTTTTT.